This T cell receptor beta chain was found in a study of T cells in Graves' hyperthyroidism and ophthalmopathy. Study results and caveats: Most clonotypes expanded in the thyroid (above 0.001) were also present in blood.

Germline V gene data show CDR1 as SGHVS and CDR2 as FQNEAQ. The ends lost 5 bases at V and 4 bases at J; junction bases unmatched: 8. The CDR3 runs 15 residues. Amplification of TCR beta CDR3 regions used RNA as the template. The HTBI primer set drove a first-round RT-PCR of the TCR CDR3. TCRdb ran MiXCR on the multiplex PCR reads and lists one entry per CDR3 protein. The data hold approximately 600,000 distinct CDR3 sequences, with around 20% observed a single time. Disease duration was under 3 months in the ophthalmopathy patients, who also had a Clinical Activity Score of at least 3 and a NOSPECS grade of at least 4. It was roughly 10 ml of fresh peripheral blood that supplied the PBMCs. This clonotype was counted ten times or more. Its antigen is currently unknown.

The sequenced sample was blood. The sequence derives from a man in his thirties or forties with Graves' ophthalmopathy. The chain carries TRBV7-8 and TRBJ2-7, with 10 bases identical to TRBD2. Here the CDR3 DNA reads TGTGCCAGCAGCATCTGGACTAGCGGACAATACGAGCAGTACTTC. It codes for CASSIWTSGQYEQYF. The whole variable domain, remainder taken from reference TRBV7-8 and TRBJ2-7, is GAGVSQSPRYKVAKRGQDVALRCDPISGHVSLFWYQQALGQGPEFLTYFQNEAQLDKSGLPSDRFFAERPEGSVSTLKIQRTQQEDSAVYLCASSIWTSGQYEQYFGPGTRLTVT.